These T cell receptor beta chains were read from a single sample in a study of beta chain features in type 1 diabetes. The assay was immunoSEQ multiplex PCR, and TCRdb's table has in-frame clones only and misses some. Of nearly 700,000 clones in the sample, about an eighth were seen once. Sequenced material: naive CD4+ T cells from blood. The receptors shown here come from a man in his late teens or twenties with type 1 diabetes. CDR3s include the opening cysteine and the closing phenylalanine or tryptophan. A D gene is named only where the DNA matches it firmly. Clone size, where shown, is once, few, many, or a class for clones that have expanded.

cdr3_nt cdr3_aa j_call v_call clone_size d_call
TGTGCCAGCAGTGACAGGGTTGTGGTCTATGGCTACACCTTC CASSDRVVVYGYTF TRBJ1-2 TRBV6-6 NA TRBD1
TGCGCCAGCAGCTTCGGAAGCGATCTCCAAGAGACCCAGTACTTC CASSFGSDLQETQYF TRBJ2-5 TRBV5-1 NA NA
TGTGCCAGCAGTTACCAGGGCCCCTATGGCTACACCTTC CASSYQGPYGYTF TRBJ1-2 TRBV6-5 NA NA
TGCGCCAGCAGCCCCGGACAGGGGGTGAATGAAAAACTGTTTTTT CASSPGQGVNEKLFF TRBJ1-4 TRBV5-1 NA TRBD1
TGTGCCTGGAGTGTACTAGGTGATACGCAGTATTTT CAWSVLGDTQYF TRBJ2-3 TRBV30 NA NA
TGTGCCAGCAGTGGTCTGGGCACAGATACGCAGTATTTT CASSGLGTDTQYF TRBJ2-3 TRBV25-1 NA NA
TGTGCCAGCAGGGACAGGTCGGCCACCTACGAGCAGTACTTC CASRDRSATYEQYF TRBJ2-7 TRBV28 few TRBD1
TGTGCCGTGCAGTCTCCTGTCCTCTATGGCTACACCTTC CAVQSPVLYGYTF TRBJ1-2 TRBV6-6 few NA
TGTGCCAGCAGTTTCGGGAATCAGCCCCAGCATTTT CASSFGNQPQHF TRBJ1-5 TRBV27 NA NA
TGCGCCAGCAGCTTGGCCGGGGAGGGGAAGGCTTTCTTT CASSLAGEGKAFF TRBJ1-1 TRBV5-1 few NA
TGTGCCAGCAGCTCAGGGGGGAGCTCCTACAATGAGCAGTTCTTC CASSSGGSSYNEQFF TRBJ2-1 TRBV7-3 NA NA
TGTGCCAGCAGGTCAACAGGGGGCGAGGATCCCTACAATGAGCAGTTCTTC CASRSTGGEDPYNEQFF TRBJ2-1 TRBV11-1 NA TRBD1
TGTGCCAGCAGTGAACAAGGGACAGAAGTCGGCTCACCCCTCCACTTT CASSEQGTEVGSPLHF TRBJ1-6 TRBV2 NA TRBD1
TGTGCCAGCAGCGCCCAGACAGGGGGCTTTGACGAGCAGTACTTC CASSAQTGGFDEQYF TRBJ2-7 TRBV9 few TRBD1
TGTGCCAGCAAGCGGAGCAATCAGCCCCAGCATTTT CASKRSNQPQHF TRBJ1-5 TRBV2 NA NA